The rows below give T cell receptor beta chains drawn from one sample of a study of cytomegalovirus exposure and HLA in healthy donors. Sequencing used immunoSEQ multiplex PCR; TCRdb keeps in-frame clones, though not all of them. The sample records roughly 180,000 clones, approximately 80% being singletons. Material: PBMCs. All receptors come from a man between 18 and 35 years old in good health and CMV-seronegative. The CDR3 runs from the conserved cysteine through the conserved F or W. The D gene is left open where the match is weak. The size of a clone is reported for some rows only, either as once, few or many, or as a class for expanded clones.

abundance	v_gene	d_gene	j_gene	CDR3aa	CDR3nt
once	TRBV5-4	NA	TRBJ1-3	CASSLLSGELGNTIYF	TGTGCCAGCAGCTTGCTCTCGGGGGAGTTGGGAAACACCATATATTTT
NA	TRBV5-1	TRBD2	TRBJ2-3	CASSLEAYGGTDTQYF	TGCGCCAGCAGCTTGGAGGCATACGGGGGGACAGATACGCAGTATTTT
NA	TRBV18	TRBD2	TRBJ2-7	CASSPPGLAGPYEQYF	TGTGCCAGCTCACCACCTGGACTAGCAGGCCCCTACGAGCAGTACTTC
NA	TRBV29-1	NA	TRBJ1-2	CSVAGFFGYTF	TGCAGCGTGGCAGGGTTTTTTGGCTACACCTTC
NA	TRBV9	TRBD2	TRBJ2-7	CASSETSGSEQYF	TGTGCCAGCAGCGAGACTAGCGGGAGCGAGCAGTACTTC
NA	TRBV11-2	NA	TRBJ1-5	CASSLSGILQPQHF	TGTGCCAGCAGCCTGTCAGGGATTTTGCAGCCCCAGCATTTT
NA	TRBV18	TRBD1	TRBJ1-2	CASSPGQGAFGYTF	TGTGCCAGCTCACCAGGACAGGGGGCATTTGGCTACACCTTC
NA	TRBV7-6	NA	TRBJ1-5	CASSLGPLYSNQPQHF	TGTGCCAGCAGCTTAGGTCCACTTTATAGCAATCAGCCCCAGCATTTT
NA	TRBV18	NA	TRBJ2-3	CASSPNEDTQYF	TGTGCCAGCTCACCTAACGAGGATACGCAGTATTTT
NA	TRBV18	TRBD1	TRBJ1-3	CASSPGTGSGNTIYF	TGTGCCAGCTCACCCGGGACAGGCTCTGGAAACACCATATATTTT
once	TRBV4-1	NA	TRBJ1-5	CASSLRGGYNQPQHF	TGCGCCAGCAGCCTGCGGGGCGGTTACAATCAGCCCCAGCATTTT
NA	TRBV4-3	NA	TRBJ2-2	CASSPKSRGGELFF	TGCGCCAGCAGCCCAAAATCTAGGGGCGGGGAGCTGTTTTTT
NA	TRBV4-1	NA	TRBJ2-1	CASSQDRSGYEQFF	TGCGCCAGCAGCCAAGATAGATCAGGCTATGAGCAGTTCTTC
NA	TRBV9	TRBD1	TRBJ1-1	CASSVGGTGGTEAFF	TGTGCCAGCAGCGTAGGTGGGACAGGGGGGACTGAAGCTTTCTTT
NA	TRBV5-6	NA	TRBJ2-5	CASSFGGVSLETQYF	TGTGCCAGCAGCTTTGGAGGGGTCAGCTTAGAGACCCAGTACTTC
few	TRBV5-1	NA	TRBJ2-6	CASSPGSGANVLTF	TGCGCCAGCAGCCCCGGGTCTGGGGCCAACGTCCTGACTTTC
few	TRBV4-1	TRBD1	TRBJ1-4	CASSQDRIKQGSNEKLFF	TGCGCCAGCAGCCAAGATCGTATAAAACAGGGGAGTAATGAAAAACTGTTTTTT
NA	TRBV19	TRBD1	TRBJ1-2	CASTGTGSLYGYTF	TGTGCCAGTACAGGGACAGGGAGTCTCTATGGCTACACCTTC
NA	TRBV4-3	NA	TRBJ2-7	CASSQETGDHSYEQYF	TGCGCCAGCAGCCAAGAGACCGGAGACCACTCCTACGAGCAGTACTTC
NA	TRBV2	TRBD1	TRBJ1-4	CASRDRGNEKLFF	TGTGCCAGCAGGGACAGGGGTAATGAAAAACTGTTTTTT
NA	TRBV6-4	NA	TRBJ2-1	CASSVRPHNEQFF	TGTGCCAGCAGTGTGCGTCCCCACAATGAGCAGTTCTTC
NA	TRBV6-4	NA	TRBJ2-3	CASSLTPGEPDTQYF	TGTGCCAGCAGCCTGACGCCCGGGGAGCCAGATACGCAGTATTTT
NA	TRBV5-5	NA	TRBJ1-2	CASFQTGRVRGYTF	TGTGCCAGCTTCCAGACAGGACGGGTTAGAGGCTACACCTTC
NA	TRBV5-4	TRBD2	TRBJ2-2	CASRPAGGPTGELFF	TGTGCCAGCAGACCAGCGGGGGGCCCCACCGGGGAGCTGTTTTTT
NA	TRBV6-6	TRBD1	TRBJ2-7	CASSSYRGDEQYF	TGTGCCAGCAGTTCCTACAGGGGAGACGAGCAGTACTTC
NA	TRBV27	TRBD1	TRBJ2-5	CASSSRAHPTGEETQYF	TGTGCCAGCAGTTCCCGCGCCCACCCGACAGGGGAAGAGACCCAGTACTTC
NA	TRBV5-1	TRBD2	TRBJ2-7	CASSLDARGTRVLEQYF	TGCGCCAGCAGCCTTGACGCCCGGGGGACTAGAGTTCTCGAGCAGTACTTC
NA	TRBV7-8	NA	TRBJ2-7	CASSLGGNSGQYF	TGTGCCAGCAGCTTAGGTGGTAACAGCGGGCAGTACTTC
NA	TRBV11-3	NA	TRBJ1-4	CASSWRGQTSEKLFF	TGTGCCAGCAGCTGGCGCGGACAGACCAGTGAAAAACTGTTTTTT
NA	TRBV28	NA	TRBJ1-1	CASSYSGTRGPEAFF	TGTGCCAGCAGTTATTCCGGGACAAGGGGACCTGAAGCTTTCTTT
NA	TRBV4-1	NA	TRBJ1-1	CASSSPLGGVGTEAFF	TGCGCCAGCAGCTCGCCGTTGGGGGGGGTGGGCACTGAAGCTTTCTTT
few	TRBV14	TRBD1	TRBJ2-5	CASSHSWTGAQETQYF	TGTGCCAGCAGCCACTCGTGGACAGGAGCCCAAGAGACCCAGTACTTC
NA	TRBV28	NA	TRBJ1-2	CASTANYGYTF	TGTGCCAGCACCGCTAACTATGGCTACACCTTC
NA	TRBV4-3	NA	TRBJ2-1	CASSPNRQGLLRDEQFF	TGCGCCAGCAGCCCCAACAGACAGGGACTGTTGAGGGACGAACAGTTCTTC
once	TRBV29-1	NA	TRBJ2-7	CSVVRGGDEQYF	TGCAGCGTTGTGAGGGGGGGCGACGAGCAGTACTTC
NA	TRBV29-1	TRBD2	TRBJ2-3	CSVDVLAGGADTQYF	TGCAGCGTTGATGTACTAGCGGGAGGGGCAGATACGCAGTATTTT
NA	TRBV11-3	NA	TRBJ2-7	CASSYSYEQYF	TGTGCCAGCAGCTACAGCTACGAGCAGTACTTC
NA	TRBV19	TRBD2	TRBJ2-2	CASSSRTSGREVTGELFF	TGTGCCAGTAGTTCCCGGACTAGCGGGAGGGAGGTAACCGGGGAGCTGTTTTTT
NA	TRBV7-2	NA	TRBJ1-5	CASSFGGFSNQPQHF	TGTGCCAGCAGCTTTGGGGGCTTTAGCAATCAGCCCCAGCATTTT
NA	TRBV5-6	NA	TRBJ1-5	CASSLGPPGNQPQHF	TGTGCCAGCAGCTTGGGCCCCCCAGGCAATCAGCCCCAGCATTTT
NA	TRBV13	TRBD2	TRBJ2-3	CASRKASGATDTQYF	TGTGCCAGCAGAAAGGCTAGCGGTGCCACAGATACGCAGTATTTT
once	TRBV9	NA	TRBJ2-3	CASSGLDSDTQYF	TGTGCCAGCAGCGGACTAGATTCAGATACGCAGTATTTT
NA	TRBV4-1	TRBD2	TRBJ2-1	CASSHGRLAGNEQFF	TGCGCCAGCAGCCACGGTAGACTAGCGGGCAATGAGCAGTTCTTC
NA	TRBV7-3	TRBD2	TRBJ2-7	CASSQLAGGPGEQYF	TGTGCCAGCAGCCAACTAGCGGGAGGGCCCGGCGAGCAGTACTTC
NA	TRBV10-2	TRBD1	TRBJ1-1	CASSAHRGQSTEAFF	TGCGCCAGCAGTGCACACAGGGGGCAGAGCACTGAAGCTTTCTTT
NA	TRBV5-1	TRBD2	TRBJ2-7	CASTSLAGEGEQYF	TGCGCCAGCACGTCCCTAGCGGGAGAAGGCGAGCAGTACTTC
NA	TRBV19	NA	TRBJ1-5	CASSETGREQPQHF	TGTGCCAGTAGCGAAACAGGGAGAGAGCAGCCCCAGCATTTT
NA	TRBV11-3	TRBD2	TRBJ2-3	CASSLKGLEGDTQYF	TGTGCCAGCAGCTTGAAAGGACTAGAGGGAGATACGCAGTATTTT
NA	TRBV11-2	TRBD2	TRBJ2-1	CASSLAGGGINEQFF	TGTGCCAGCAGCTTAGCCGGGGGGGGTATCAATGAGCAGTTCTTC
NA	TRBV7-2	NA	TRBJ2-5	CASSLAGGGARETQYF	TGTGCCAGCAGCTTGGCGGGTGGGGGGGCGAGAGAGACCCAGTACTTC
NA	TRBV19	NA	TRBJ1-2	CASSMSLYGYTF	TGTGCCAGTAGTATGAGTCTGTATGGCTACACCTTC
NA	TRBV11-1	NA	TRBJ2-1	CASSFLQGSNEQFF	TGTGCCAGCAGCTTTTTACAGGGTAGCAATGAGCAGTTCTTC